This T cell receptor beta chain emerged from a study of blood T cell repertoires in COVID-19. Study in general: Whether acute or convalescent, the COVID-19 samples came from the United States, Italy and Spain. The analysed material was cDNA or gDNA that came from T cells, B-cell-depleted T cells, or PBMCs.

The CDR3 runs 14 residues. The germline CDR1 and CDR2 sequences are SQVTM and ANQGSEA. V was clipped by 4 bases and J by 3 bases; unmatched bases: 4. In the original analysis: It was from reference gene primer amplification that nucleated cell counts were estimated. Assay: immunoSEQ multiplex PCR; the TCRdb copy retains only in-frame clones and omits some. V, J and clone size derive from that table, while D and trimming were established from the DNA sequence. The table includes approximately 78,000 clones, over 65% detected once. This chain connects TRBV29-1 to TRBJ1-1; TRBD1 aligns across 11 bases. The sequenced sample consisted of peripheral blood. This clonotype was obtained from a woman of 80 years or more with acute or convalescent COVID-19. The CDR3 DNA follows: TGCAGCGTTGTATTGGGACAGGGGGACACTGAAGCTTTCTTT. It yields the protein CSVVLGQGDTEAFF.